Sequencing of this T cell receptor beta chain was carried out in a study of blood T cell repertoires in COVID-19. Background on the study: Italy, Spain and the United States were the sources of the convalescent and acute COVID-19 samples.

The V end lost 3 bases, the J end lost 6 bases, and 6 bases lay between the germline ends. Germline assignment: CDR1 MDHEN and CDR2 SYDVKM. This CDR3 contains 12 residues. Sequenced by immunoSEQ multiplex PCR; TCRdb stores in-frame clones only, minus some. The sample holds 75,000 or so clones; 65% to 85% are singletons and the top ten take roughly 3.5%. Sequenced input: peripheral blood. This receptor was taken from a man in his forties or fifties with acute or convalescent COVID-19. The chain has TRBV28 and TRBJ1-5; D is unclear. The CDR3 is CASSLTFQPQHF. In nucleotides, the CDR3 is TGTGCCAGCAGTTTGACATTTCAGCCCCAGCATTTT.